This T cell receptor beta chain emerged from a study of OX40 agonist ivuxolimab in advanced cancers. Study-wide context: The patients received ivuxolimab by intravenous route every 2 weeks at 0.01 to 10 mg/kg.

Germline V CDR1 and CDR2: LGHNT, FRNRAP. This CDR3 comprises 12 residues. This clone was observed a few times. As yet, its antigen is unknown. One junction end disagrees with the germline gene, perhaps due to a read error. Study-wide results and limits: Among some nonresponders, normalized T-cell clonal expansion was also low. Circulating CD4+ and CD8+ T cells showed clonal expansion by week 6 at 0.1 to 3.0 mg/kg. Expanded clones were, on average, more numerous among CD8+ T cells than CD4+.

The method was immunoSEQ multiplex PCR; TCRdb's version includes in-frame clones alone and lacks a portion of them. There are 45,000 to 50,000 clones in the sample; 85% to 90% occur only once, and about 28% lies in the top ten. The receptor was derived from an adult with an advanced solid tumor such as melanoma, head and neck, liver or kidney cancer. The V call is TRBV12-5, the J call TRBJ2-2, with D perhaps matching TRBD1 (5 bases). Material: CD4+ or CD8+ T cells sorted from blood, obtained in a trial of the OX40 agonist ivuxolimab. Here the CDR3 DNA reads TGTGCTAGTGCTTTGGGGCCCGGGGAGCTGTTTTTT. Translated, it gives CASALGPGELFF.